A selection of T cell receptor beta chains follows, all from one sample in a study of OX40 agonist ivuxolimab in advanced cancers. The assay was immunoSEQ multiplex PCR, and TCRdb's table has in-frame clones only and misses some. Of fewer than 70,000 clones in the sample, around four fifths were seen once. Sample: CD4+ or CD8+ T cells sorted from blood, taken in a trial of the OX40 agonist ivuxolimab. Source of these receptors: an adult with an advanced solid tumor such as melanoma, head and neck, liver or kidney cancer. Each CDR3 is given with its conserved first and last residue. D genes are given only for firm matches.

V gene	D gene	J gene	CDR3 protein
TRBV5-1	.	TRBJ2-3	CASSLAGTSLSYF
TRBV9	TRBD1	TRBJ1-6	CASSTYSGTDHNSPLHF
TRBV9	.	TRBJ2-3	CASSRIGPGTQYF
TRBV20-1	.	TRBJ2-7	CSGAGDYEQYF
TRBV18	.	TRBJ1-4	CASSPMGGPGEKLFF
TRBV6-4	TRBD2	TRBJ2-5	CASSQTSGGNQETQYF
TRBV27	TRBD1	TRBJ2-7	CASKYRDRSYEQYF
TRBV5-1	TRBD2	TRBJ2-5	CASSPWTSGSQETQYF
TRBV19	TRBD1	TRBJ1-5	CASSGTVNQPQHF
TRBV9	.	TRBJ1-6	CASSVGEGENSPLHF
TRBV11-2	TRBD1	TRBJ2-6	CASSAQGWAAGANVLTF
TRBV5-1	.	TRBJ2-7	CASNAGTEGNEQYF
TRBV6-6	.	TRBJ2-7	CASSYEGQNHEQYF
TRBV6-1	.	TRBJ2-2	CANENAGELFF
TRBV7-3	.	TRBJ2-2	CASSLGGRVTGELFF
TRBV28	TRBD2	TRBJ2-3	CASSSPGGLGGTDTQYF
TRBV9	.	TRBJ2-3	CASSVRSYTDTQYF
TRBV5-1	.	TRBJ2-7	CASSLSIGGHEQYF
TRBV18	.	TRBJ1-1	CASSPPTGGRGTEAFF
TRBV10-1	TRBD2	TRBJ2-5	CASSPTSGAAQYF